Listed below are T cell receptor beta chains from one sample, sequenced in a study of blood T cell repertoires in COVID-19. Here immunoSEQ multiplex PCR was the method, and the copy in TCRdb shows in-frame clones only, minus some. Of just over 150,000 clones in the sample, less than 90% were seen once. Source material: peripheral blood. These TCRs come from a woman aged 70 to 79 with acute or convalescent COVID-19. The CDR3 runs from the conserved cysteine through the conserved F or W. A D gene is named only where the DNA matches it firmly. Clone sizes are given selectively: once, few, many, or a class where the clone is expanded.

>TRBD1|NA|TRBV30|TRBJ1-1
CAWSSTLLSRTGITEAFF
TGTGCCTGGAGTTCTACACTTTTAAGCCGGACAGGGATAACTGAAGCTTTCTTT
>TRBD1|NA|TRBV5-4|TRBJ1-1
CASSSGQGSLMNTEAFF
TGTGCCAGCAGCTCCGGACAGGGAAGCCTCATGAACACTGAAGCTTTCTTT
>NA|NA|TRBV6-2/TRBV6-3|TRBJ2-7
CASSSHVYEQYF
TGTGCCAGCAGTTCCCATGTGTACGAGCAGTACTTC
>NA|NA|TRBV18|TRBJ2-2
CASSPQGISNTGELFF
TGTGCCAGCTCACCCCAGGGGATCTCGAACACCGGGGAGCTGTTTTTT
>TRBD1|NA|TRBV11-2|TRBJ2-1
CASSFQDRGRIWIGNEQFF
TGTGCCAGCAGCTTTCAGGACAGGGGGCGGATTTGGATTGGCAATGAGCAGTTCTTC
>NA|once|TRBV28|TRBJ1-2
CASSLGEGYGYTF
TGTGCCAGCAGTCTAGGGGAGGGCTATGGCTACACCTTC
>TRBD2|NA|TRBV4-1|TRBJ2-2
CASSQGSASGGATGELFF
TGCGCCAGCAGCCAAGGGTCGGCTAGCGGGGGGGCCACCGGGGAGCTGTTTTTT
>NA|few|TRBV7-2|TRBJ1-1
CASSLGRNTEAFF
TGTGCCAGCAGCTTAGGCAGGAACACTGAAGCTTTCTTT
>TRBD1|NA|TRBV7-2|TRBJ1-2
CASSYTPGTGNGYTF
TGTGCCAGCAGTTACACCCCCGGGACAGGGAATGGCTACACCTTC
>TRBD1|NA|TRBV3-1/TRBV3-2|TRBJ1-1
CASRGWDRNTEAFF
TGTGCCAGCAGGGGCTGGGACAGGAACACTGAAGCTTTCTTT
>NA|NA|TRBV19|TRBJ1-4
CASTFLGQRKLFF
TGTGCCAGTACCTTCCTAGGCCAGCGAAAACTGTTTTTT
>NA|NA|TRBV9|TRBJ2-3
CASSAGTFTDTQYF
TGTGCCAGCAGCGCAGGGACTTTCACAGATACGCAGTATTTT
>TRBD2|NA|TRBV30|TRBJ2-5
CAWSRTSVRETQYF
TGTGCCTGGAGCCGAACTAGCGTGCGAGAGACCCAGTACTTC
>NA|few|TRBV5-8|TRBJ1-2
CASRLSNYGYTF
TGTGCCAGCAGGCTATCTAACTATGGCTACACCTTC
>NA|NA|TRBV6-5|TRBJ1-3
CASSYSGRTWGNTIYF
TGTGCCAGCAGTTACTCGGGGAGAACTTGGGGAAACACCATATATTTT
>TRBD1|NA|TRBV19|TRBJ1-3
CASRPWDRGNTIYF
TGTGCCAGTAGACCGTGGGACAGGGGAAACACCATATATTTT
>NA|NA|TRBV18|TRBJ2-2
CASSPPGATTNTGELFF
TGTGCCAGCTCACCTCCAGGGGCCACCACTAACACCGGGGAGCTGTTTTTT
>TRBD1|NA|TRBV18|TRBJ2-1
CASSPPNRDSREQFF
TGTGCCAGCTCACCACCGAATAGGGACAGTAGGGAGCAGTTCTTC
>NA|NA|TRBV13|TRBJ1-1
CASSFAGMNTEAFF
TGTGCCAGCAGCTTTGCAGGGATGAACACTGAAGCTTTCTTT
>NA|NA|TRBV5-6|TRBJ1-6
CASSLRQTSYNSPLHF
TGTGCCAGCAGCTTAAGACAAACCTCATATAATTCACCCCTCCACTTT
>NA|NA|TRBV7-6|TRBJ2-7
CASSLALRGTGEQYF
TGTGCCAGCAGCTTAGCGCTTCGAGGTACTGGGGAGCAGTACTTC
>NA|few|TRBV28|TRBJ1-2
CASSSALNYGYTF
TGTGCCAGCAGCTCCGCCCTAAACTATGGCTACACCTTC
>NA|NA|TRBV5-6|TRBJ2-5
CASETSLSETQYF
TGTGCCAGCGAGACAAGTCTGTCAGAGACCCAGTACTTC
>NA|NA|TRBV5-1|TRBJ1-4
CASSSQGTNEKLFF
TGCGCCAGCAGCTCACAGGGAACTAATGAAAAACTGTTTTTT
>NA|NA|TRBV24-1|TRBJ1-5
CATSEGLNQPQHF
TGTGCCACCAGTGAGGGCTTAAATCAGCCCCAGCATTTT
>TRBD1|NA|TRBV2|TRBJ2-7
CASGLLGQGASEQYF
TGTGCCAGCGGCCTTCTGGGACAGGGGGCGAGTGAGCAGTACTTC
>NA|NA|TRBV28|TRBJ1-2
CASSLGAGKAHTF
TGTGCCAGCAGTTTAGGGGCAGGGAAGGCGCACACCTTC
>NA|NA|TRBV2|TRBJ2-3
CASMDWAIYSTDTQYF
TGTGCCAGCATGGACTGGGCTATATATAGCACAGATACGCAGTATTTT
>NA|NA|TRBV5-8|TRBJ2-7
CASSYRVEQYF
TGTGCCAGCAGCTACAGGGTCGAGCAGTACTTC
>NA|NA|TRBV18|TRBJ2-2
CASKGQNTGELFF
TGTGCCAGCAAAGGACAGAACACCGGGGAGCTGTTTTTT
>NA|NA|TRBV5-1|TRBJ2-3
CASSFERPTDTQYF
TGCGCCAGCAGCTTTGAGAGGCCCACAGATACGCAGTATTTT
>TRBD1|NA|TRBV2|TRBJ1-2
CASSEEGQGARTF
TGTGCCAGCAGTGAAGAGGGACAGGGGGCGAGGACCTTC
>TRBD1|NA|TRBV4-2|TRBJ2-3
CASSQGGQGITDTQYF
TGTGCCAGCAGCCAAGGGGGACAGGGAATTACAGATACGCAGTATTTT
>TRBD1|NA|TRBV2|TRBJ2-7
CASSYRPGGRDEQYF
TGTGCCAGCAGTTATCGTCCAGGGGGCAGGGACGAGCAGTACTTC
>TRBD1|NA|TRBV5-6|TRBJ2-5
CASSPLATGGPDQETQYF
TGTGCCAGCAGCCCCCTCGCGACAGGGGGCCCAGACCAAGAGACCCAGTACTTC
>NA|NA|TRBV19|TRBJ2-2
CASIDGGHTGELFF
TGTGCCAGTATCGACGGGGGACACACCGGGGAGCTGTTTTTT
>NA|NA|TRBV12-3/TRBV12-4|TRBJ1-1
CASSFDRTTEAFF
TGTGCCAGCAGTTTCGACAGGACGACTGAAGCTTTCTTT